The 19 T cell receptor beta chains listed next were all sequenced from one sample in a study of OX40 agonist ivuxolimab in advanced cancers. Sequencing used immunoSEQ multiplex PCR; TCRdb keeps in-frame clones, though not all of them. The data show roughly 35,000 clones, with 81% seen just once and about 18% held by the top ten. The material sequenced was CD4+ or CD8+ T cells sorted from blood, taken in a trial of the OX40 agonist ivuxolimab. All receptors derive from an adult with an advanced solid tumor such as melanoma, head and neck, liver or kidney cancer.

The chain carries TRBV6-1 and TRBJ1-5; tentatively, D is TRBD1 (6 bases). The CDR3 totals 15 residues. With 6 bases removed from V and 5 bases from J, the gap between germline ends came to 17 bases. Germline CDR1 reads MNHNS; CDR2 reads SASEGT. The CDR3 sequence is CASSTTRGGYQPQHF. The CDR3 bases are TGTGCCAGCAGCACCACCCGGGGGGGCTATCAGCCCCAGCATTTT.

The genes are TRBV9 and TRBJ2-6; D gene uncertain. V shed 1 base and J shed 0 bases, with 8 bases lying between them. This CDR3 has 16 amino acids. The germline V gene has CDR1 SGDLS and CDR2 YYNGEE. CDR3 bases: TGTGCCAGCAGCGTAACAGCGCTCTCTGGGGCCAACGTCCTGACTTTC. Translation gives CASSVTALSGANVLTF.

The J gene is TRBJ1-2, the V gene TRBV9, with a possible D match to TRBD1 (5 bases). The CDR3 contains 15 residues. In germline, CDR1 is SGDLS, CDR2 YYNGEE. V lost 4 bases and J lost 4, with 17 bases in between. This CDR3 reads CASSRDPGRFYGYTF. The CDR3 bases are TGTGCCAGCAGCCGGGATCCGGGACGGTTCTATGGCTACACCTTC.

The chain's CDR3 is CASSLVVSGNTIYF. The DNA of the CDR3 is TGTGCCAGCAGCTTAGTCGTCTCTGGAAACACCATATATTTT. The chain couples TRBV5-5 to TRBJ1-3; D remains unclear. Germline CDR1 is SGHKS and CDR2 is YYEKEE (reference sequence). The CDR3 runs to 14 residues. Trimming pared 2 bases from V and 0 bases from J, leaving 6 bases between.

The V call is TRBV18, the J call TRBJ1-4, with D unresolved. Germline V gene sequence: CDR1 KGHSH, CDR2 LQKENI. Trimming removed 6 bases from V and 8 bases from J, with 7 bases in between. This CDR3 is built from 11 residues. CDR3 residues: CASSQQEKLFF. The CDR3 DNA is TGTGCCAGCTCCCAACAGGAAAAACTGTTTTTT. The variable domain in full, with the rest retrieved from reference TRBV18 and TRBJ1-4, is NAGVMQNPRHLVRRRGQEARLRCSPMKGHSHVYWYRQLPEEGLKFMVYLQKENIIDESGMPKERFSAEFPKEGPSILRIQQVVRGDSAAYFCASSQQEKLFFGSGTQLSVL.

Written as DNA, the CDR3 is TGTGCCTGGGAGGGGAAGGGCGCGGTTAACTATGGCTACACCTTC. Translated: CAWEGKGAVNYGYTF. The V call is TRBV30, the J call TRBJ1-2; D might be TRBD1 (5 bases). Trimming removed 5 bases from V and 1 base from J, with 17 bases in between. CDR3 length: 15 amino acids. The germline gives CDR1 GTSNPN, CDR2 SVGIG (reference sequence). Full variable domain (outside the CDR3, taken from reference TRBV30 and TRBJ1-2): SQTIHQWPATLVQPVGSPLSLECTVEGTSNPNLYWYRQAAGRGLQLLFYSVGIGQISSEVPQNLSASRPQDRQFILSSKKLLLSDSGFYLCAWEGKGAVNYGYTFGSGTRLTVV.

The chain joins TRBV2 to TRBJ2-2; 10 bases are shared with TRBD2. CDR3 length: 16 amino acids. The V gene's germline CDR1 is SNHLY and CDR2 FYNNEI. With 6 bases clipped from V and 1 base from J, the junction kept 5 bases outside the gene matches. The CDR3 DNA is TGTGCCAGCAGCTTAGTAGCGGGAGGGAACACCGGGGAGCTGTTTTTT. Protein sequence: CASSLVAGGNTGELFF.

This clone was seen a handful of times. This rearrangement joins TRBV4-3 to TRBJ1-5; 7 bases match TRBD1. The CDR3 spans 15 residues. V lost 0 bases, J lost 6 bases, and 5 bases stayed unmatched. Germline V lookup: CDR1 LGHNA, CDR2 YSLEER. CDR3 nucleotides: TGCGCCAGCAGCCAAGAGAGGGGGCGAGTTCAGCCCCAGCATTTT. It translates to CASSQERGRVQPQHF.

This clone was picked up a small number of times. The chain has TRBV14 and TRBJ1-1; tentatively, D is TRBD1 (5 bases). V lost 4 bases to trimming and J lost 3 bases, with 15 bases between them. The CDR3 is made up of 15 amino acids. CDR1 and CDR2 (germline): SGHDN, FVKESK. CDR3 residues: CASSPRRQGDTEAFF. CDR3 DNA: TGTGCCAGCAGCCCCCGTCGTCAAGGGGACACTGAAGCTTTCTTT.

The chain joins TRBV7-3 to TRBJ1-2; 9 bases agree with TRBD1. Trimming cost V 0 bases and J 4 bases; bases outside gene matches: 3. There are 15 residues in the CDR3. CDR1 is SGHTA and CDR2 is FQGTGA in the germline V gene. The CDR3, as DNA: TGTGCCAGCAGCTTAACGGGACAGGGTTTCTATGGCTACACCTTC. Translating it yields CASSLTGQGFYGYTF.

In this sample, this clone turned up once. J is TRBJ2-5 and V is TRBV7-2, with 7 bases matching TRBD2. The CDR3 extends over 16 amino acids. V lost 1 base and J lost 5; bases outside the gene matches: 10. The germline CDR1 and CDR2 sequences are SGHTA and FQGNSA. CDR3 loop: CASSLGTSSIAETQYF. For the CDR3, the DNA is TGTGCCAGCAGCTTAGGGACTAGTTCAATCGCGGAGACCCAGTACTTC.

This clone has a handful of counts. The rearrangement links TRBV5-6 to TRBJ2-3; 8 bases agree with TRBD2. This CDR3 is built from 16 residues. CDR1 is SGHDT and CDR2 is YYEEEE in the germline V gene. Trimming took 4 bases from V and 2 from J; bases not matched to a gene: 9. CDR3 protein: CASSPDPGGLTDTQYF. CDR3 bases: TGTGCCAGCAGCCCCGATCCGGGGGGGCTCACAGATACGCAGTATTTT. The full variable domain, with the rest looked up from reference TRBV5-6 and TRBJ2-3, is DAGVTQSPTHLIKTRGQQVTLRCSPKSGHDTVSWYQQALGQGPQFIFQYYEEEERQRGNFPDRFSGHQFPNYSSELNVNALLLGDSALYLCASSPDPGGLTDTQYFGPGTRLTVL.

The rearrangement uses TRBV5-5 and TRBJ2-7; D might be TRBD2 (5 bases). Per the germline V gene, CDR1 is SGHKS and CDR2 is YYEKEE (reference sequence). The V and J ends lost 3 bases and 4 bases respectively, with 14 bases between them. The CDR3 extends over 14 amino acids. Here the CDR3 reads CASSSPGSGYEQYF. As DNA, the CDR3 is TGTGCCAGCAGCTCCCCGGGTTCGGGATACGAGCAGTACTTC. Supplemented by reference TRBV5-5 and TRBJ2-7, the full variable domain reads DAGVTQSPTHLIKTRGQQVTLRCSPISGHKSVSWYQQVLGQGPQFIFQYYEKEERGRGNFPDRFSARQFPNYSSELNVNALLLGDSALYLCASSSPGSGYEQYFGPGTRLTVT.

This clone has a single count. V is TRBV30 and J is TRBJ1-3, with a tentative D call TRBD1 (5 bases). Trimming left V 4 bases short and J 4 bases short, with 8 bases between. The CDR3 runs 12 residues. Per germline, CDR1 GTSNPN and CDR2 SVGIG (reference sequence). The CDR3 DNA reads TGTGCCTGGACGCAGGGAGGAAACACCATATATTTT. Amino acids: CAWTQGGNTIYF.

V gene TRBV6-6 combines with J gene TRBJ1-6; D is possibly TRBD1 (5 bases). This CDR3 is built from 13 residues. The V end was cut by 6 bases, the J end by 9 bases, with 12 bases between. CDR1 is MNHNY and CDR2 is SVGAGI in the germline V gene (reference sequence). In DNA form, the CDR3 reads TGTGCCAGCAGACCGGACGGGACTTCACCCCTCCACTTT. Its translation is CASRPDGTSPLHF.

This chain links TRBV28 with TRBJ1-2; no clear D. The ends were cut back, 2 bases at V and 0 bases at J, with 16 bases in the middle. Looked up from germline, CDR1 is MDHEN and CDR2 is SYDVKM. The CDR3 length is 17 residues. CDR3 coding DNA: TGTGCCAGCAGTTTAATTTTACGGAGGAAATCTAACTATGGCTACACCTTC. Its protein product is CASSLILRRKSNYGYTF.

This chain links TRBV5-6 with TRBJ2-7; 7 nucleotides align to TRBD2. V was pared by 3 bases and J by 4 bases, with 7 bases of the junction left unmatched. Germline V gene sequence: CDR1 SGHDT, CDR2 YYEEEE. The CDR3 totals 14 residues. In DNA form, the CDR3 reads TGTGCCAGCAGCTCGTCCGGGACTACATACGAGCAGTACTTC. This gives the protein CASSSSGTTYEQYF.

This clone was seen only a few times. The rearrangement links TRBV2 to TRBJ2-5, with D maybe TRBD1 (5 bases). V lost 4 bases and J lost 6, with 12 bases in between. This CDR3 region has 13 residues. The germline V gene has CDR1 SNHLY and CDR2 FYNNEI. CDR3: CASSVSDSKTQYF. In DNA form, the CDR3 reads TGTGCCAGCAGTGTTTCAGACAGTAAGACCCAGTACTTC.

The chain has TRBV11-2 and TRBJ2-1, with 11 bases aligning to TRBD2. The CDR3 sequence is 15 residues long. V dropped 5 bases and J dropped 4; count of bases not matched to a gene: 4. The germline gives CDR1 SGHAT, CDR2 FQNNGV. CDR3 amino acids: CASSRSGRDYNEQFF. Here the CDR3 DNA reads TGTGCCAGCAGCCGTAGCGGGAGGGATTACAATGAGCAGTTCTTC. The whole variable domain, filled in from reference TRBV11-2 and TRBJ2-1, reads EAGVAQSPRYKIIEKRQSVAFWCNPISGHATLYWYQQILGQGPKLLIQFQNNGVVDDSQLPKDRFSAERLKGVDSTLKIQPAKLEDSAVYLCASSRSGRDYNEQFFGPGTRLTVL.